Presented here are 26 T cell receptor beta chains from one specimen sequenced in a study of blood T cell repertoires in COVID-19. Only in-frame clones appear in the TCRdb table, and some are missing; sequencing was by immunoSEQ multiplex PCR. The sample has 150,000 to 200,000 clones, over 70% seen once. Material for sequencing was peripheral blood. The receptors derive from a man aged 60 to 75 with active or convalescent COVID-19.

V and J are TRBV5-5 and TRBJ2-7; D not resolved. Between the trimmed V and J ends, which lost 4 bases and 4 bases, there was a span of 18 bases. Per the germline V gene, CDR1 is SGHKS and CDR2 is YYEKEE (reference sequence). This CDR3 has 15 residues. The CDR3 DNA reads as TGTGCCAGCAGCGCCGCGCCCGGCGGTATTTACGAGCAGTACTTC. Protein: CASSAAPGGIYEQYF.

The chain uses TRBV28 and TRBJ2-3; D unclear. Germline V CDR1 and CDR2: MDHEN, SYDVKM. The CDR3 contains 15 residues. V lost 3 bases to trimming and J lost 1 base, with 11 bases between them. In DNA form, the CDR3 reads TGTGCCAGCAGTTTTCCGGGTTTAGGCACAGATACGCAGTATTTT. This sequence encodes CASSFPGLGTDTQYF.

The chain employs TRBV29-1 and TRBJ2-7; 9 bases are a match to TRBD1. The CDR3 runs to 13 residues. In germline, CDR1 is SQVTM, CDR2 ANQGSEA. V trimming: 7 bases; J trimming: 0 bases; junction bases outside the gene matches: 4. The CDR3: CSGGQGPSYEQYF. The CDR3 nucleotides are TGCAGCGGAGGACAGGGGCCCTCCTACGAGCAGTACTTC.

The gene calls are TRBV19 and TRBJ2-1; TRBD2 aligns across 14 bases. CDR3 size: 19 residues. CDR1 and CDR2 from the germline V gene are LNHDA and SQIVND (reference sequence). J gave up 6 bases and V 6 bases, and 16 bases lay outside the gene matches. The CDR3 DNA reads TGTGCCAGTAGACATCCCGTTCAGGGACTAGCGGGAGTTTTCAATGAGCAGTTCTTC. It yields the protein CASRHPVQGLAGVFNEQFF.

The chain links TRBV7-3 to TRBJ1-3, with 7 bases matching TRBD1. Germline CDR1 reads SGHTA; CDR2 reads FQGTGA. The length of the CDR3 is 15 residues. After removal of 5 bases from V and 0 bases from J, the junction contained 4 bases not matched to a gene. CDR3 nucleotides: TGTGCCAGCAGCCAGGGACAGAGCTCTGGAAACACCATATATTTT. It yields the protein CASSQGQSSGNTIYF. The whole variable domain, filled in from reference TRBV7-3 and TRBJ1-3, reads GAGVSQTPSNKVTEKGKYVELRCDPISGHTALYWYRQSLGQGPEFLIYFQGTGAADDSGLPNDRFFAVRPEGSVSTLKIQRTERGDSAVYLCASSQGQSSGNTIYFGEGSWLTVV.

The J gene is TRBJ1-1, the V gene TRBV18; 8 bases fit TRBD1. The germline CDR1 and CDR2 sequences are KGHSH and LQKENI. The trim removed 8 bases at V and 8 bases at J, leaving 16 bases unmatched. The CDR3 is 15 amino acids. The CDR3 sequence is CASATGGVLALEAFF. CDR3 coding DNA: TGTGCCAGCGCAACAGGGGGGGTACTGGCCCTGGAAGCTTTCTTT.

The chain combines TRBV6-5 with TRBJ1-2, with a weak D call TRBD1 (6 bases). The CDR3 totals 16 residues. Germline V gene data show CDR1 as MNHEY and CDR2 as SVGAGI. V gave up 4 bases and J gave up 2 bases, with 17 bases separating them. The CDR3 reads CASSFPQDRTNYGYTF. The DNA of the CDR3 is TGTGCCAGCAGTTTCCCGCAGGACAGAACGAACTATGGCTACACCTTC.

CDR3: CASSQGTSRETQYF. CDR3 coding DNA: TGTGCCAGCAGCCAGGGGACATCTCGAGAGACCCAGTACTTC. The V and J genes are TRBV11-3 and TRBJ2-5; D might be TRBD1 (6 bases). This CDR3 contains 14 residues. Germline V CDR1 and CDR2: SGHNT, YENEEA. The germline V and J ends were trimmed by 5 bases and 4 bases, with 14 bases remaining between them.

The chain couples TRBV7-8 to TRBJ1-2; D uncertain. Germline CDR1 SGHVS, CDR2 FQNEAQ. With 5 bases removed from V and 1 base from J, the gap between germline ends came to 14 bases. The CDR3 has 15 residues. The CDR3 DNA follows: TGTGCCAGCAGCAATCCACCTTCACATAACTATGGCTACACCTTC. Its translation: CASSNPPSHNYGYTF.

This chain links TRBV27 with TRBJ1-5; the D is unclear. The V gene lost 3 bases and the J gene lost 9 bases, with 15 bases spanning the gap. This CDR3 comprises 14 residues. Germline V CDR1 and CDR2: MNHEY, SMNVEV (reference sequence). The CDR3 is CASSFSEVARPQHF. The CDR3 DNA sequence: TGTGCCAGCAGTTTTTCCGAGGTGGCGCGGCCCCAGCATTTT.

Written as DNA, the CDR3 is TGTGCCAGCAGTTTTGCCGGGCCAGGGCAGAATGAAAAACTGTTTTTT. Protein sequence: CASSFAGPGQNEKLFF. The rearrangement uses TRBV28 and TRBJ1-4; tentative D call: TRBD1 (5 bases). V was trimmed by 3 bases and J by 5 bases, leaving 16 bases between them. The CDR3 spans 16 residues. CDR1 and CDR2 from the germline V gene are MDHEN and SYDVKM.

The chain links TRBV5-4 to TRBJ2-7; no firm D call. Per germline, CDR1 SGHNT and CDR2 YYREEE (reference sequence). The CDR3 runs 13 residues. Trimming took 5 bases from V and 9 from J, leaving 18 bases between them. In DNA form, the CDR3 reads TGTGCCAGCAGGCGTTCGGGTTTGGTCGGGCAGTACTTC. Translation: CASRRSGLVGQYF.

This clone occurred once. V and J are TRBV9 and TRBJ2-1; TRBD2 matches 14 bases. V lost 4 bases and J lost 8; bases outside the gene matches: 8. The CDR3 is 16 amino acids. Germline V gene lookup returns CDR1 SGDLS and CDR2 YYNGEE. Written as DNA, the CDR3 is TGTGCCAGCAGCCCGGTGGGACTAGCGGGAGTAGATGAGCAGTTCTTC. The encoded protein is CASSPVGLAGVDEQFF.

The chain recombines TRBV2 with TRBJ1-5, with D possibly TRBD1 on 5 matching bases. Between the trimmed V and J ends, which lost 4 bases and 6 bases, there was a span of 16 bases. Germline values: CDR1 SNHLY, CDR2 FYNNEI. CDR3 length: 15 amino acids. This chain's CDR3 is CASSGASRVIQPQHF. Written as DNA, the CDR3 is TGTGCCAGCAGTGGAGCCTCCAGGGTTATTCAGCCCCAGCATTTT.

This clone was picked up one time. This chain connects TRBV9 to TRBJ2-2; D is unclear. Per the germline V gene, CDR1 is SGDLS and CDR2 is YYNGEE. The CDR3 loop spans 12 amino acids. Trimming removed 4 bases at V and 5 bases at J, with 6 bases between. The CDR3 reads CASSPGTGELFF. The CDR3 DNA is TGTGCCAGCAGCCCCGGGACCGGGGAGCTGTTTTTT.

V usage is TRBV6-6 and J usage is TRBJ2-3; 8 bases map to TRBD2. The V segment lost 7 bases and the J segment 5 bases; nucleotides outside the gene matches: 14. The CDR3 spans 16 residues. CDR1 is MNHNY, CDR2 SVGAGI, per germline (reference sequence). CDR3: CASIKAHGRARDTQYF. The CDR3 bases are TGTGCCAGCATCAAGGCTCACGGGAGGGCCCGAGATACGCAGTATTTT.

This clone was recorded once. The chain uses TRBV11-3 and TRBJ2-1, with a weak D call TRBD2 (5 bases). Trimming shortened V by 11 bases and J by 8 bases, and 13 bases separated the two germline ends. CDR3 length: 11 amino acids. The germline V gene encodes CDR1 SGHNT and CDR2 YENEEA. The CDR3 region is CASSDGDEQFF. The DNA of the CDR3 is TGTGCCTCCTCGGACGGGGATGAGCAGTTCTTC.

The rearrangement uses TRBV4-3 and TRBJ1-1; D is unresolved. The CDR3 sequence is 13 residues long. V dropped 4 bases and J dropped 4 bases, with 10 bases sitting between them. Germline values: CDR1 LGHNA, CDR2 YSLEER. CDR3: CASSRRQTTEAFF. The CDR3 DNA reads as TGCGCCAGCAGCCGCAGACAAACCACTGAAGCTTTCTTT.

The chain joins TRBV27 to TRBJ1-5; D perhaps matches TRBD1 (6 bases). The CDR3 length is 11 residues. Trimming took off 8 bases at V and 4 bases at J, with 6 bases between the two ends. The V gene's germline CDR1 is MNHEY and CDR2 SMNVEV (reference sequence). CDR3 sequence: CASGTNQPQHF. In DNA form, the CDR3 reads TGTGCCAGCGGGACAAATCAGCCCCAGCATTTT.

This clone was seen a single time. This chain joins TRBV12-3 or TRBV12-4 and TRBJ2-1; 7 positions agree with TRBD1. The trim removed 5 bases at V and 3 bases at J, leaving 1 base unmatched. CDR3 length: 13 residues. CDR3 loop: CASSGDSYNEQFF. The DNA for the CDR3 is TGTGCCAGCAGTGGGGACAGCTACAATGAGCAGTTCTTC.

The chain employs TRBV15 and TRBJ2-7; tentative D call: TRBD2 (6 bases). CDR1 is LNHNV, CDR2 YYDKDF, per germline (reference sequence). Trimming took off 3 bases at V and 4 bases at J, with 19 bases between the two ends. The CDR3 totals 16 residues. The CDR3 is CATSSAKGGGEYEQYF. The CDR3 coding sequence is TGTGCCACCAGCAGTGCAAAGGGAGGCGGTGAATACGAGCAGTACTTC.

The chain couples TRBV4-2 to TRBJ1-2, with TRBD1 matching 7 bases. The CDR3 loop spans 17 amino acids. Germline V gene lookup returns CDR1 LGHNA and CDR2 YNFKEQ. V was pared by 3 bases and J by 6 bases, with 16 bases of the junction left unmatched. The CDR3 region is CASSQGDSSRSVDGYTF. In DNA, the CDR3 is TGTGCCAGCAGCCAGGGGGACAGCTCCCGCTCGGTTGATGGCTACACCTTC.

This clone was found a few times. This chain joins TRBV9 and TRBJ2-3; D is unresolved. Looked up from germline, CDR1 is SGDLS and CDR2 is YYNGEE. Between the trimmed V and J ends, which lost 4 bases and 6 bases, there was a span of 9 bases. There are 12 residues in the CDR3. The CDR3, as DNA: TGTGCCAGCAGCAACCGACTGGATACGCAGTATTTT. It translates to CASSNRLDTQYF.

CDR3 protein: CASSLAVRSNYGYTF. CDR3 bases: TGTGCCAGCAGCTTGGCCGTGAGATCTAACTATGGCTACACCTTC. The J gene is TRBJ1-2, the V gene TRBV5-4; D is unclear. This CDR3 spans 15 amino acids. Germline CDR1 is SGHNT and CDR2 is YYREEE (reference sequence). V lost 0 bases and J 0 bases, leaving 9 bases between the germline ends.

This clone was seen a few times. V is TRBV7-2 and J is TRBJ2-7; 9 bases are a match to TRBD2. J lost 2 bases, V lost 4 bases, and 6 bases had no gene match. The germline CDR1 and CDR2 sequences are SGHTA and FQGNSA. The CDR3 contains 15 residues. CDR3 in amino acids: CASSSPKRGAYEQYF. The CDR3 nucleotides are TGTGCCAGCAGCTCCCCCAAGCGGGGGGCCTACGAGCAGTACTTC.

The rearrangement links TRBV4-3 to TRBJ1-5; TRBD1 matches 9 bases. The CDR3 runs to 16 residues. Germline trimming cut 4 bases from V and 0 bases from J; bases unmatched to any gene: 4. Germline V gene sequence: CDR1 LGHNA, CDR2 YSLEER. The CDR3, as DNA: TGCGCCAGCAGCCCTGGGACAGGGTATAGCAATCAGCCCCAGCATTTT. Amino acid sequence: CASSPGTGYSNQPQHF.